The rows below give T cell receptor beta chains drawn from one sample of a study of control samples from healthy donors and cancer patients. Sequencing was performed with immunoSEQ multiplex PCR; in TCRdb, only in-frame clones are kept and a portion is missing. The profile shows tens of thousands of clones, around 94% of them singletons. The sample was blood. These receptors all come from a man younger than 40 in good health. Each CDR3 is given with its conserved first and last residue. D genes are given only for firm matches. Rows give clone size only sometimes, using once, few, many, or a class for an expanded clone.

j_call | v_call | clone_size | d_call | cdr3_aa | cdr3_nt
TRBJ2-7 | TRBV11-3 | few | TRBD1 | CASSSAGTGENEQYF | TGTGCCAGCAGCTCAGCCGGGACAGGGGAAAACGAGCAGTACTTC
TRBJ1-5 | TRBV27 | . | TRBD1 | CASKGQGYSNQPQHF | TGTGCCAGCAAGGGACAGGGGTATAGCAATCAGCCCCAGCATTTT
TRBJ2-3 | TRBV5-1 | . | . | CASSQIEAPDTQYF | TGCGCCAGCTCGCAGATCGAGGCTCCAGATACGCAGTATTTT
TRBJ2-3 | TRBV7-3 | . | TRBD2 | CASSLISGDGTDTQYF | TGTGCCAGCAGCTTAATTAGCGGGGATGGCACAGATACGCAGTATTTT
TRBJ1-3 | TRBV11-2 | . | . | CASSLLGSGNTIYF | TGTGCCAGCAGCTTACTGGGCTCTGGAAACACCATATATTTT
TRBJ2-5 | TRBV30 | . | . | CAWSKGGAGTQYF | TGTGCCTGGAGCAAGGGGGGGGCGGGGACCCAGTACTTC
TRBJ2-5 | TRBV7-3 | . | TRBD2 | CASSLTGGGTQETQYF | TGTGCCAGCAGCTTAACTGGCGGGGGGACCCAAGAGACCCAGTACTTC
TRBJ2-1 | TRBV11-2 | . | TRBD2 | CASSLTSGRDEQFF | TGTGCCAGCAGCTTAACTAGCGGGAGGGATGAGCAGTTCTTC
TRBJ1-2 | TRBV10-3 | . | TRBD1 | CAISEGGQDGYTF | TGTGCCATCAGTGAGGGAGGACAGGATGGCTACACCTTC
TRBJ1-5 | TRBV4-1 | . | TRBD1 | CASSQDLTDRGRGPQHF | TGCGCCAGCAGCCAAGACTTAACTGACAGGGGGCGAGGGCCCCAGCATTTT
TRBJ1-1 | TRBV9 | . | . | CASSPWTVSTEAFF | TGTGCCAGCAGCCCATGGACAGTCTCGACTGAAGCTTTCTTT
TRBJ2-3 | TRBV27 | . | . | CASSYRWSPRQYF | TGTGCCAGCAGTTATCGTTGGTCCCCCCGGCAGTATTTT
TRBJ2-7 | TRBV12-1 | . | . | CASSFRGLGEQYF | TGTGCCAGCAGCTTTCGGGGTTTGGGCGAGCAGTACTTC
TRBJ1-3 | TRBV28 | . | . | CASSSMGRDGNTIYF | TGTGCCAGCAGTTCAATGGGCCGGGACGGAAACACCATATATTTT
TRBJ2-1 | TRBV19 | . | . | CASSPTGAYNEQFF | TGTGCCAGTAGTCCTACAGGTGCCTACAATGAGCAGTTCTTC
TRBJ2-6 | TRBV5-6 | . | . | CASSFGGAGANVLTF | TGTGCCAGCAGCTTCGGCGGGGCTGGGGCCAACGTCCTGACTTTC
TRBJ2-7 | TRBV29-1 | . | . | CSVEPPDRPYEQYF | TGCAGCGTTGAACCCCCAGACAGGCCCTACGAGCAGTACTTC
TRBJ2-7 | TRBV5-1 | . | . | CASSSTYEQYF | TGCGCCAGCAGCTCAACCTACGAGCAGTACTTC
TRBJ2-3 | TRBV11-2 | . | . | CASSSLAGGTDTQYF | TGTGCCAGCAGCTCTTTAGCCGGGGGAACAGATACGCAGTATTTT
TRBJ1-1 | TRBV24-1 | . | . | CATVGRGENTEAFF | TGTGCCACCGTCGGGAGGGGAGAAAACACTGAAGCTTTCTTT
TRBJ2-6 | TRBV3-1/TRBV3-2 | . | . | CASSQISGANVLTF | TGTGCCAGCAGCCAAATCTCTGGGGCCAACGTCCTGACTTTC
TRBJ1-3 | TRBV6-6 | . | . | CASRIRDSGNTIYF | TGTGCCAGCCGTATTAGGGACTCTGGAAACACCATATATTTT
TRBJ2-7 | TRBV6-2/TRBV6-3 | . | . | CASSLTVYEQYF | TGTGCCAGCAGCCTGACAGTGTACGAGCAGTACTTC
TRBJ1-5 | TRBV7-6 | few | . | CASSLAGGGQPQHF | TGTGCCAGCAGCTTAGCAGGGGGGGGTCAGCCCCAGCATTTT
TRBJ1-1 | TRBV5-6 | . | TRBD1 | CASSLARGRIEAFF | TGTGCCAGCAGCCTCGCCAGGGGGCGAATAGAAGCTTTCTTT
TRBJ1-3 | TRBV30 | few | . | CAWKASGNTIYF | TGTGCCTGGAAGGCCTCTGGAAACACCATATATTTT
TRBJ1-2 | TRBV5-4 | . | . | CASSLAGGGGYTF | TGTGCCAGCAGCTTGGCCGGGGGCGGCGGCTACACCTTC
TRBJ1-3 | TRBV12-3/TRBV12-4 | . | . | CASSFERGSHTYF | TGTGCCAGCAGTTTCGAAAGAGGCTCACACACTTATTTT
TRBJ1-5 | TRBV9 | . | . | CASRAGNCDQPQHF | TGTGCCAGCAGAGCAGGGAACTGCGATCAGCCCCAGCATTTT
TRBJ1-3 | TRBV6-1 | . | . | CASNEGDLPGNTIYF | TGTGCCAGCAATGAAGGGGATCTACCTGGAAACACCATATATTTT
TRBJ1-4 | TRBV7-9 | . | . | CASSPRGGGTNEKLFF | TGTGCCAGCAGCCCTCGGGGAGGGGGAACTAATGAAAAACTGTTTTTT
TRBJ2-5 | TRBV29-1 | . | . | CSVEVPETRSQETQYF | TGCAGCGTTGAAGTTCCCGAGACTAGAAGTCAAGAGACCCAGTACTTC
TRBJ2-3 | TRBV28 | . | TRBD1 | CASRKPGGTDTQYF | TGTGCCAGCAGGAAACCAGGGGGTACAGATACGCAGTATTTT
TRBJ2-5 | TRBV24-1 | . | TRBD2 | CATSDPGLAGTLQETQYF | TGTGCCACCAGTGACCCGGGACTAGCGGGCACGCTCCAAGAGACCCAGTACTTC
TRBJ1-4 | TRBV7-9 | . | . | CASSFGQGLDNEKLFF | TGTGCCAGCAGCTTCGGGCAGGGACTTGATAATGAAAAACTGTTTTTT
TRBJ1-2 | TRBV6-5 | once | . | CASTQNYGYTF | TGTGCCAGCACCCAGAACTATGGCTACACCTTC
TRBJ2-7 | TRBV7-9 | . | . | CASSWGGSKVLPYEQYF | TGTGCCAGCAGCTGGGGCGGTTCCAAAGTCTTACCCTACGAGCAGTACTTC
TRBJ1-2 | TRBV29-1 | . | . | CSVEGGAGGYTF | TGCAGCGTTGAAGGGGGGGCGGGGGGCTACACCTTC
TRBJ2-7 | TRBV7-3 | . | TRBD2 | CASSSAGGSSYEQYF | TGTGCCAGCAGTTCAGCGGGAGGGAGCTCCTACGAGCAGTACTTC